Detailed here is one T cell receptor beta chain. The table lists this clonotype with a few counts. Which antigen it targets is not known. There are no base qualities to consult, and no much larger clone falls within one base. The library relied on 5' RACE. The instrument was an Illumina HiSeq 2500. The second PCR ran for roughly 7 to 11 cycles and used a J-beta primer mix along with a sample-barcoded 5' primer. A template-switch 5' adaptor carrying 12 random nucleotides introduced a unique molecular identifier onto each TCR beta cDNA molecule. Each sample yielded at least 2.5 million CDR3-containing paired-end reads. The Mint cDNA synthesis kit, primed by a TRBC-specific oligonucleotide, was used to synthesize first-strand cDNA from all RNA. All cDNA was treated with uracil-DNA glycosylase and then went through a first 18-cycle PCR with the universal primers M1SS and BC2_uni_R. The source study handled its data this way. Each sample was normalized by randomly selecting 1 million high-quality reads, each carrying a distinct molecular identifier. Reads with shared molecular identifiers were discarded instead of being binned into consensus sequences. MiTCR, set to a Q25 quality threshold and the strictest error-elimination algorithm, was used for CDR3 identification, clonotype clustering and error correction. A nonparametric unseen species model using Euler transformation provided a lower-bound estimate of total TCR beta diversity. TCRdb reran the public reads through fastp at Q25 and MiXCR, keeping productive beta chains. Identical CDR3 proteins give one entry, which carries the most common genes and DNA. TCRdb's processing, not the authors', yielded these V and J calls. Here the sample has nearly 800,000 distinct CDR3 sequences; approximately 25% occur a single time. The ten largest clones take up under 4% of the sample.

Systemically healthy Caucasian individuals from Russia, roughly 40 in total and aged about 6 to 95 years, were included as donors. About 9.8 milliliters of peripheral blood were drawn from each donor into EDTA-treated Vacutainer tubes. PBMCs were isolated by Ficoll-Paque density-gradient centrifugation, with at least 7 million obtained per sample. Total RNA, at least 6 micrograms per sample, was extracted from PBMCs with Trizol reagent. The percentages of naive CD45RAhigh/CD27high T cells were determined by flow cytometry on a PBMC aliquot from every donor. This sample was included in a study of blood T cells in healthy people across ages (dated by TCRdb to 2013 to 2016). As for the study more broadly: Template switching captured roughly one uniquely barcoded TCR beta cDNA molecule per two T cells in model experiments. Two additional independent replicas of 1 million unique cDNA reads from the same blood draw were analyzed for two donors (one aged 18 to 30 and one aged 80 or older). To track age-related changes in TCR beta repertoire diversity, the study relied on deep sequencing normalized with unique cDNA molecular identifiers. The donors were divided into four age groups: young (average approximately 17 years), middle-aged (about 40), aged (roughly 60) and long-lived (82).

From the cysteine through the phenylalanine, the CDR3 covers 14 amino acids. Only CDR3 DNA is held: 42 bases, read in frame from base 1. At the junction V is shortened by 5 bases and J by 3 bases, with 14 bases in between. CDR1 and CDR2, per the germline V gene, are MGHRA and YSYEKL. Overall study outcomes, separate from this receptor: Estimates of total diversity based on one million sequenced T cells were considered lower bounds and underestimates. A strong correlation was found between observed TCR beta diversity and the percentage of naive T cells measured by flow cytometry. As age increased, observed TCR beta diversity per million T cells dropped in a roughly linear way, and a significant reduction was already evident by age 40. Compared with the aged group, more naive CD4+ T cells, fewer expanded clones and increased TCR diversity were shown by the long-lived group, suggesting age selection. Donor CMV infection status was unknown, potentially confounding age-related changes in expanded clonotypes. Bulk unsorted PBMC profiling prevented conclusive comparison of naive and antigen-experienced compartments.

These data were likewise used in another study, on T cells of mothers and their children. That second report states: Donors were nine systemically healthy Caucasian individuals: three mothers and their six children. cDNA synthesis consumed the entire amount of extracted RNA, loaded at about 1.5 ug RNA in each 15 ul reaction. In the second PCR, the M1S primer introduced both the sample barcodes and 2-4 random nucleotides. Each mother yielded over 8.5 million TCR beta CDR3 reads and each child about 3 million reads. Thymic selection similarly shapes TCR recombination output in related and unrelated pairs, with minor effect from inherited differences. Normalized repertoire overlap was always found to be slightly, but never significantly, higher in related mother-child pairs than in unrelated mother-child pairs. Persistent microchimeric T cell clones were not detected, at a sensitivity of about 90 clones per million clonotypes. In the study, deep NGS was used to compare the TCR beta repertoires of mothers and children, and features distinguishing related mother-child pairs from unrelated individuals were sought. The mean age was roughly 44 +/- 4 years for the mothers and approximately 11 +/- 4 years for the children. After adapter ligation was performed with NEBNext reagents, the libraries were sequenced on an Illumina HiSeq 2000 with 100+100 nt paired-end reads. Mother and child libraries were prepared a month apart and sequenced in separate runs to prevent cross-contamination. Between roughly 500,000 and 2,300,000 distinct TCR beta clonotypes were identified per donor. Naive TCR beta clonotypes were estimated from low-frequency clonotypes matched to each donor's FACS-determined naive share, without sorting.

The sample consisted of blood. The rearrangement joined TRBV4-1 to TRBJ2-7; TRBD2 is a possible D gene, resting on 6 matching bases. The sequence was collected from a boy aged 5-17 years in good health. The bases are TGCGCCAGCAGCGAGGGACTGGTGGGCTACGAGCAGTACTTC. Its translation reads: CASSEGLVGYEQYF.